Listed below are T cell receptor beta chains from one sample, sequenced in a study of early T cells in non-severe SARS-CoV-2 infection. TCRdb used MiXCR to reprocess the 5' RACE reads, holding one entry per CDR3 protein. Of about 21,000 distinct CDR3 sequences listed, approximately 5.4% were seen once; the top ten hold roughly 15%. This sample comprised whole blood, obtained at baseline. Source of these receptors: an adult who was a healthcare worker with PCR-confirmed SARS-CoV-2 infection or an uninfected control (not recorded which). CDR3s include the opening cysteine and the closing phenylalanine or tryptophan. D genes are given only for firm matches.

d_gene: .
v_gene: TRBV21-1
j_gene: TRBJ1-3
CDR3aa: CASSNFDENTIYF

d_gene: .
v_gene: TRBV5-1
j_gene: TRBJ2-1
CDR3aa: CASSSEGEDEQFF

d_gene: TRBD2
v_gene: TRBV20-1
j_gene: TRBJ2-5
CDR3aa: CSARGGLAGQETQYF

d_gene: TRBD1
v_gene: TRBV7-2
j_gene: TRBJ1-2
CDR3aa: CASSYRTGANYGYTF

d_gene: TRBD1
v_gene: TRBV3-1
j_gene: TRBJ1-1
CDR3aa: CASSATGAMNTEAFF

d_gene: .
v_gene: TRBV7-3
j_gene: TRBJ2-1
CDR3aa: CASSLYGGPYNEQFF

d_gene: .
v_gene: TRBV3-1
j_gene: TRBJ2-3
CDR3aa: CASSQGVAQDTQYF

d_gene: .
v_gene: TRBV11-2
j_gene: TRBJ1-2
CDR3aa: CASSSRRQVYGYTF

d_gene: TRBD1
v_gene: TRBV19
j_gene: TRBJ2-3
CDR3aa: CASTRTGSTDTQYF

d_gene: .
v_gene: TRBV7-2
j_gene: TRBJ2-1
CDR3aa: CASSPRGMENEQFF

d_gene: .
v_gene: TRBV20-1
j_gene: TRBJ2-7
CDR3aa: CSAGEVESSYEQYF

d_gene: .
v_gene: TRBV5-6
j_gene: TRBJ2-7
CDR3aa: CASSLIGYEQYF

d_gene: .
v_gene: TRBV18
j_gene: TRBJ2-7
CDR3aa: CASSPESYEQYF

d_gene: .
v_gene: TRBV6-1
j_gene: TRBJ2-7
CDR3aa: CASSETGQGGISYEQYF

d_gene: .
v_gene: TRBV5-4
j_gene: TRBJ1-6
CDR3aa: CASSLVGESSPLHF

d_gene: TRBD2
v_gene: TRBV30
j_gene: TRBJ2-4
CDR3aa: CAWSVPVAGGPKNIQYF

d_gene: .
v_gene: TRBV7-9
j_gene: TRBJ1-1
CDR3aa: CASSSRNLDTEAFF

d_gene: .
v_gene: TRBV6-1
j_gene: TRBJ2-4
CDR3aa: CASSEWPGAKNIQYF

d_gene: TRBD1
v_gene: TRBV9
j_gene: TRBJ1-6
CDR3aa: CASSGDSWPGGSPLHF

d_gene: TRBD1
v_gene: TRBV12-3/TRBV12-4
j_gene: TRBJ1-3
CDR3aa: CASWTGVGGNTIYF

d_gene: TRBD1
v_gene: TRBV7-2
j_gene: TRBJ1-1
CDR3aa: CASSLQGARNTEAFF

d_gene: TRBD2
v_gene: TRBV11-2
j_gene: TRBJ2-1
CDR3aa: CASMSGGTNEQFF

d_gene: .
v_gene: TRBV12-3/TRBV12-4
j_gene: TRBJ2-4
CDR3aa: CASSFVGSKNIQYF

d_gene: .
v_gene: TRBV20-1
j_gene: TRBJ2-3
CDR3aa: CSARDGASTDTQYF

d_gene: TRBD2
v_gene: TRBV10-1
j_gene: TRBJ2-2
CDR3aa: CASSPGTSIGELFF

d_gene: .
v_gene: TRBV7-8
j_gene: TRBJ1-2
CDR3aa: CASSLTDLAGYTF

d_gene: TRBD2
v_gene: TRBV5-6
j_gene: TRBJ2-5
CDR3aa: CASSTSGGETQYF

d_gene: TRBD2
v_gene: TRBV5-3
j_gene: TRBJ2-1
CDR3aa: CARSILAVDYNEQFF

d_gene: TRBD2
v_gene: TRBV11-2
j_gene: TRBJ2-4
CDR3aa: CASSVSGGFENIQYF

d_gene: .
v_gene: TRBV19
j_gene: TRBJ1-2
CDR3aa: CASINRGFREGYTF

d_gene: TRBD1
v_gene: TRBV7-6
j_gene: TRBJ2-3
CDR3aa: CASSLTDRQGFTDTQYF